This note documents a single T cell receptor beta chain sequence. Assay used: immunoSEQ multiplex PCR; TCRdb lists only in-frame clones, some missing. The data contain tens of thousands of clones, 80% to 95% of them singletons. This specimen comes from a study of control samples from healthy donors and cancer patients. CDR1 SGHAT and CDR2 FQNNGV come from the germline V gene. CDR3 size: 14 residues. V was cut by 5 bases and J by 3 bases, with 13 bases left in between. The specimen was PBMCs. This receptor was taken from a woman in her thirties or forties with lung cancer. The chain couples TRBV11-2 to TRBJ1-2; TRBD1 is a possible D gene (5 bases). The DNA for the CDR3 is TGTGCCAGCAGCAAGGGACGCGACGACTATGGCTACACCTTC. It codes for CASSKGRDDYGYTF.